The 24 T cell receptor beta chains given below trace back to one sample, sequenced in a study of blood T cells in healthy people across ages. Then a second PCR, running about 6 to 12 cycles, was carried out with a sample-barcoded 5' primer and a J-beta primer mix. TCRdb redid the calling of the 5' RACE reads with MiXCR, one entry per CDR3 protein. The data contain 1.4 million or so distinct CDR3 sequences, roughly 43% of them seen just once; the ten biggest clones take up more than 4%. The sample comprised blood. The source is a woman between 18 and 30 years old in good health.

A few counts support this clonotype. The V call is TRBV4-3, the J call TRBJ2-3; the D is unclear. This CDR3 contains 16 residues. With 0 bases removed from V and 0 bases from J, the gap between germline ends came to 10 bases. Germline CDR1 LGHNA, CDR2 YSLEER. Here the CDR3 reads CASSQDWAESTDTQYF. CDR3 DNA sequence: TGCGCCAGCAGCCAAGATTGGGCAGAGAGCACAGATACGCAGTATTTT.

The table lists this clonotype with a few counts. The chain joins TRBV20-1 to TRBJ1-6, with 11 bases matching TRBD1. CDR3 length: 14 amino acids. J lost 9 bases, V lost 6 bases, and 7 bases had no gene match. Germline CDR1 and CDR2: DFQATT and SNEGSKA (reference sequence). CDR3 in amino acids: CSAASGTGGSPLHF. In DNA form, the CDR3 reads TGCAGTGCAGCGTCCGGGACAGGGGGTTCACCCCTCCACTTT.

CDR3 amino acids: CASSSRTSGRYNEQFF. Here the CDR3 DNA reads TGTGCCAGCAGCTCCCGGACTAGCGGGAGATACAATGAGCAGTTCTTC. This chain connects TRBV12-3 or TRBV12-4 to TRBJ2-1, with 13 bases identical to TRBD2. There are 16 residues in the CDR3. V lost 6 bases to trimming and J lost 4 bases; unmatched junction nucleotides: 6.

This clonotype was seen a single time. The CDR3 bases are TGTGCCAGCAGGGAGGGACTTCTTTCCTACAATGAGCAGTACTTC. The encoded protein is CASREGLLSYNEQYF. The J gene is TRBJ2-1, the V gene TRBV5-5; the D gene is possibly TRBD2 (6 bases). The better agreement between TRBJ2-7 and the DNA end casts doubt on the J call. Germline CDR1 is SGHKS and CDR2 is YYEKEE (reference sequence). The CDR3 runs 15 residues.

The rearrangement uses TRBV6-5 and TRBJ1-2, with D perhaps TRBD1 (6 bases). Per germline, CDR1 MNHEY and CDR2 SVGAGI. The V end lost 2 bases, the J end lost 12 bases, and 22 bases lay between the germline ends. The CDR3 sequence is 15 residues long. CDR3 bases: TGTGCCAGCAGTTACGCGGGTCAGGGGATCTATGGTCACACCTTC. This gives the protein CASSYAGQGIYGHTF.

This clonotype appeared a few times. This chain links TRBV7-7 with TRBJ2-7; tentative D call: TRBD2 (6 bases). The tail of the sequence fits TRBJ2-5 better, so the J call may be wrong. The V gene's germline CDR1 is SSHAT and CDR2 FNYEAQ (reference sequence). This CDR3 spans 13 amino acids. The CDR3: CASGTGAQETQYF. In nucleotides, the CDR3 is TGTGCTAGCGGCACCGGTGCTCAGGAGACCCAGTACTTC.

CDR3 in amino acids: CASSFGGVSNQPQHF. The CDR3 nucleotides read TGCGCCAGCAGCTTCGGCGGAGTCAGCAATCAGCCCCAGCATTTT. The chain is built from TRBV4-1 and TRBJ1-5; the D is unclear. V lost 5 bases, J lost 1 base, and 12 bases lay in between. Per the germline V gene, CDR1 is MGHRA and CDR2 is YSYEKL. The CDR3 has 15 residues.

The chain joins TRBV27 to TRBJ1-5; tentatively, D is TRBD1 (5 bases). Germline V gene lookup returns CDR1 MNHEY and CDR2 SMNVEV (reference sequence). The V end was cut by 2 bases, the J end by 4 bases, with 12 bases between. This CDR3 spans 15 amino acids. In nucleotides, the CDR3 is TGTGCCAGCAGTTTAGGGGCCCCCGGTAATCAGCCCCAGCATTTT. Protein: CASSLGAPGNQPQHF.

Remarks on this clonotype: A single base separates this from a much larger clone, so it may be a read error. The V call is TRBV20-1, the J call TRBJ2-3, with D perhaps assigned TRBD1 or TRBD2 (6 bases each). CDR1 and CDR2 from the germline V gene are DFQATT and SNEGSKA (reference sequence). The V end was cut by 4 bases, the J end by 6 bases, with 14 bases between. CDR3 length: 13 residues. CDR3 in DNA: TGCAGTGCTACTTGTACAGGGAGGGATACGCAGTATTTT. This gives the protein CSATCTGRDTQYF.

The table lists this clonotype with a few counts. This chain uses TRBV12-3 or TRBV12-4 with TRBJ2-5; 9 bases map to TRBD2. V gave up 5 bases and J gave up 4 bases; unmatched junction bases: 2. The CDR3 totals 13 residues. This CDR3 reads CASSGTSPETQYF. For the CDR3, the DNA is TGTGCCAGCAGTGGGACTAGCCCAGAGACCCAGTACTTC.

The sample holds a few counts of this clonotype. V is TRBV4-1 and J is TRBJ1-2; perhaps TRBD1 as D (6 bases). The length of the CDR3 is 16 residues. Germline V CDR1 and CDR2: MGHRA, YSYEKL. V lost 3 bases to trimming and J lost 3 bases, with 17 bases between them. As DNA, the CDR3 is TGCGCCAGCAGCCACGTTCTCAAGGACAGCCACTATGGCTACACCTTC. The encoded protein is CASSHVLKDSHYGYTF.

The rearrangement joins TRBV7-9 to TRBJ1-4, with 9 bases identical to TRBD1. Per germline, CDR1 SEHNR and CDR2 FQNEAQ (reference sequence). CDR3 length: 17 residues. The V and J ends lost 5 bases and 3 bases, in that order; junction bases with no gene match: 10. The CDR3 sequence is CASSDLGQGAPNEKLFF. CDR3 sequence (DNA): TGTGCCAGCAGCGACCTGGGACAGGGAGCCCCTAATGAAAAACTGTTTTTT.

V is TRBV4-1 and J is TRBJ2-1; no clear D. V lost 3 bases and J lost 5, with 17 bases in between. This CDR3 is 16 amino acids long. Per germline, CDR1 MGHRA and CDR2 YSYEKL. As DNA, the CDR3 is TGCGCCAGCAGCCACCCCGTGGTCAGAGACCACAATGAGCAGTTCTTC. Amino acid sequence: CASSHPVVRDHNEQFF.

The rearrangement uses TRBV21-1 and TRBJ2-7; no DNA check was done on the table's D call, TRBD1. TRBV21-1 is listed as a pseudogene. There are 12 residues in the CDR3. CDR3 in DNA: TGTGCCACTCTAGGGGGGACCTACGAGCAGTACTTC. Its protein is CATLGGTYEQYF.

This chain links TRBV5-1 with TRBJ2-4; D gene uncertain. Trimming pared 2 bases from V and 0 bases from J, leaving 9 bases between. CDR1 and CDR2 (germline): SGHRS, YFSETQ. This CDR3 contains 15 residues. The chain's CDR3 is CASSFDGLAKNIQYF. CDR3 nucleotide sequence: TGCGCCAGCAGCTTCGACGGCCTAGCCAAAAACATTCAGTACTTC. The entire variable domain, with the rest obtained from reference TRBV5-1 and TRBJ2-4, is as follows: KAGVTQTPRYLIKTRGQQVTLSCSPISGHRSVSWYQQTPGQGLQFLFEYFSETQRNKGNFPGRFSGRQFSNSRSEMNVSTLELGDSALYLCASSFDGLAKNIQYFGAGTRLSVL.

The gene calls are TRBV12-3 or TRBV12-4 and TRBJ1-1, with 7 nucleotides matching TRBD1. V lost 2 bases to trimming and J lost 5 bases; unmatched junction nucleotides: 8. The CDR3 length is 15 residues. CDR3 region: CASSLPTGRFTEAFF. CDR3 bases: TGTGCCAGCAGTTTACCGACAGGGAGGTTTACTGAAGCTTTCTTT.

The CDR3 DNA follows: TGTGCCAGCAGCTTTGCGACGGTAACTAGCTCCTACGAGCAGTACTTC. Translated: CASSFATVTSSYEQYF. The chain joins TRBV7-9 to TRBJ2-7, with D possibly matching TRBD2 (5 bases). V lost 3 bases, J lost 0 bases, and 15 bases lay in between. The germline gives CDR1 SEHNR, CDR2 FQNEAQ (reference sequence). The CDR3 extends over 16 amino acids.

The chain carries TRBV6-4 and TRBJ2-2, with 11 bases fitting TRBD1. The V gene's germline CDR1 is MRHNA and CDR2 SNTAGT. CDR3 length equals 16 residues. V lost 6 bases and J lost 5; bases outside the gene matches: 8. The CDR3 loop reads CASSPLGDRGTGELFF. The CDR3 region has the DNA TGTGCCAGCAGCCCCCTAGGGGACAGGGGGACCGGGGAGCTGTTTTTT.

This clonotype was observed a few times. The genes are TRBV20-1 and TRBJ1-6, with unresolved D. The V gene lost 0 bases and the J gene lost 0 bases, with 15 bases spanning the gap. Germline V CDR1 and CDR2: DFQATT, SNEGSKA (reference sequence). This CDR3 region has 18 residues. As DNA, the CDR3 is TGCAGTGCTAGAGATAGGAGGACGGCAAACTCCTATAATTCACCCCTCCACTTT. Its protein is CSARDRRTANSYNSPLHF.

This clonotype was seen a handful of times. The chain couples TRBV10-3 to TRBJ1-2; weak D call: TRBD1 (5 bases). This CDR3 is built from 14 residues. Germline V CDR1 and CDR2: ENHRY, SYGVKD. V was trimmed by 7 bases and J by 0 bases, leaving 12 bases between them. DNA of the CDR3: TGTGCCATCACGACACCAGGGACTAACTATGGCTACACCTTC. Its protein is CAITTPGTNYGYTF.

Turning to this clonotype: A much larger clone is a single base away; this may be a read error. The V gene is TRBV10-3, the J gene TRBJ2-1; either TRBD1 or TRBD2 may fit D (5 bases each). The end of the DNA fits TRBJ2-7 better, so the J call may be wrong. Germline CDR1 reads ENHRY; CDR2 reads SYGVKD. The CDR3 is made up of 13 amino acids. This chain's CDR3 is CAIMRGDTYVQYF. In DNA, the CDR3 is TGTGCCATCATGAGGGGTGACACCTACGTGCAGTACTTC.

The CDR3 loop reads CASSSGTGAGRAFF. The CDR3 region has the DNA TGTGCCAGCAGTTCCGGGACAGGGGCTGGCCGAGCTTTCTTT. The rearrangement links TRBV12-3 or TRBV12-4 to TRBJ1-1; TRBD1 agrees at 10 bases. Trimming took 4 bases from V and 10 from J; bases not matched to a gene: 9. The CDR3 length is 14 residues.

V gene TRBV28 combines with J gene TRBJ2-1; 10 nucleotides agree with TRBD2. With V trimmed by 3 bases and J by 0 bases, 5 bases remained unmatched. Per germline, CDR1 MDHEN and CDR2 SYDVKM. The CDR3 totals 17 residues. CDR3: CASSFNSGRPSYNEQFF. For the CDR3, the DNA is TGTGCCAGCAGTTTTAATAGCGGGAGGCCCTCCTACAATGAGCAGTTCTTC.

A few counts support this clonotype. The chain uses TRBV6-2 or TRBV6-3 and TRBJ2-1; TRBD2 might be the D (6 bases). Germline lookup yields CDR1 MNHEY and CDR2 SVGEGT. Trimming left V 2 bases short and J 2 bases short, with 7 bases between. CDR3 length: 14 amino acids. The CDR3 region is CASSYREAYNEQFF. DNA for the CDR3: TGTGCCAGCAGTTACAGGGAGGCCTACAATGAGCAGTTCTTC.